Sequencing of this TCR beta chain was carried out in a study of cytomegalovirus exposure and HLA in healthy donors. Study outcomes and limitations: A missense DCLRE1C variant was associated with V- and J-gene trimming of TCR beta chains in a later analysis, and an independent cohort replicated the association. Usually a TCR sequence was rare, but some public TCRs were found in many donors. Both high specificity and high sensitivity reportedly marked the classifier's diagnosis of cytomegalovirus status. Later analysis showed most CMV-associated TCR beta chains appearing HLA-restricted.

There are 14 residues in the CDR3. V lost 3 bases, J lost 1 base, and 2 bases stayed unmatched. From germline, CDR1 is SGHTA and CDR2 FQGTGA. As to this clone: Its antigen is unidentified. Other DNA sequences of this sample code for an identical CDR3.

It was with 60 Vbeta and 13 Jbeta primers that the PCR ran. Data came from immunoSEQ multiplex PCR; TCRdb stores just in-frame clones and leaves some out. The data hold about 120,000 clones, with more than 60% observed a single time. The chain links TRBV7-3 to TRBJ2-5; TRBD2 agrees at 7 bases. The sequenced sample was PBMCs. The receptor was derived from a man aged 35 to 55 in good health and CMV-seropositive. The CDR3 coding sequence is TGTGCCAGCAGCTTGGGCGGGGGCCAAGAGACCCAGTACTTC. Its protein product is CASSLGGGQETQYF. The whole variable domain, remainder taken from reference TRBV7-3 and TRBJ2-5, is GAGVSQTPSNKVTEKGKYVELRCDPISGHTALYWYRQSLGQGPEFLIYFQGTGAADDSGLPNDRFFAVRPEGSVSTLKIQRTERGDSAVYLCASSLGGGQETQYFGPGTRLLVL.